These 21 T cell receptor beta chains came from one sample sequenced in a study of blood T cell repertoires in COVID-19. Libraries were prepared by immunoSEQ multiplex PCR; TCRdb keeps only in-frame clonotypes and omits some of them. Among approximately 100,000 clones, roughly 92% were seen once, and the ten largest hold 5.7%. Sequenced material: peripheral blood. The receptors originated from a man aged 50 to 59 with active COVID-19.

The chain joins TRBV30 to TRBJ2-5, with 8 nucleotides matching TRBD2. Germline assignment: CDR1 GTSNPN and CDR2 SVGIG (reference sequence). V shed 5 bases, J shed 2 bases, and the junction held 10 bases outside the gene matches. This CDR3 has 15 residues. The CDR3 sequence is CAWQTTTSGQETQYF. The CDR3 DNA reads as TGTGCCTGGCAAACAACAACTAGCGGTCAAGAGACCCAGTACTTC.

A few counts support this clone. This chain uses TRBV12-3 or TRBV12-4 with TRBJ1-1; weak D call: TRBD1 (6 bases). The ends were cut back, 7 bases at V and 0 bases at J, with 9 bases in the middle. The CDR3 extends over 13 amino acids. In nucleotides, the CDR3 is TGTGCCAGCACCACAGGGATGAACACTGAAGCTTTCTTT. This gives the protein CASTTGMNTEAFF.

The rearrangement joins TRBV3-1 (or the pseudogene TRBV3-2) to TRBJ2-1; D gene uncertain. Germline V gene sequence: CDR1 LGHDT, CDR2 YNNKEL (reference sequence). V lost 3 bases to trimming and J lost 10 bases, with 10 bases between them. CDR3 length equals 12 residues. CDR3 sequence reads: CASSHQNGEQFF. DNA for the CDR3: TGTGCCAGCAGCCATCAAAACGGGGAGCAGTTCTTC.

In DNA form, the CDR3 reads TGTGCCAGCAGGTCCCCATCGGGATCCCACGAAGCTTTCTTT. It specifies CASRSPSGSHEAFF. The chain recombines TRBV6-5 with TRBJ1-1; D is unresolved. This CDR3 is built from 14 residues. Germline-derived CDR1 and CDR2 are MNHEY and SVGAGI. Trimming took off 6 bases at V and 8 bases at J, with 19 bases between the two ends.

V and J are TRBV7-9 and TRBJ1-4; no firm D call. Per the germline V gene, CDR1 is SEHNR and CDR2 is FQNEAQ (reference sequence). CDR3 length equals 15 residues. Trimming removed 2 bases from V and 3 bases from J, with 10 bases in between. CDR3 in DNA: TGTGCCAGCAGCTTAAGGACGGACTCTAATGAAAAACTGTTTTTT. This gives the protein CASSLRTDSNEKLFF. Together with reference TRBV7-9 and TRBJ1-4, the CDR3 gives the full variable domain: DTGVSQNPRHKITKRGQNVTFRCDPISEHNRLYWYRQTLGQGPEFLTYFQNEAQLEKSRLLSDRFSAERPKGSFSTLEIQRTEQGDSAMYLCASSLRTDSNEKLFFGSGTQLSVL.

The genes are TRBV28 and TRBJ1-5; 9 nucleotides line up with TRBD1. The V segment lost 4 bases and the J segment 6 bases; nucleotides outside the gene matches: 4. CDR1 and CDR2 from the germline V gene are MDHEN and SYDVKM. CDR3 length: 14 residues. The CDR3 sequence is CASSWGQGGQPQHF. DNA for the CDR3: TGTGCCAGCAGTTGGGGACAGGGCGGTCAGCCCCAGCATTTT.

This chain uses TRBV3-1 (or the pseudogene TRBV3-2) with TRBJ1-1; perhaps TRBD1 as D (6 bases). The CDR3 is 15 residues long. Germline V lookup: CDR1 LGHDT, CDR2 YNNKEL (reference sequence). V was trimmed by 1 base and J by 4 bases, leaving 13 bases between them. This CDR3 is CASSQVAGAGTEAFF. Here the CDR3 DNA reads TGTGCCAGCAGCCAAGTTGCGGGGGCAGGCACTGAAGCTTTCTTT.

V is TRBV20-1 and J is TRBJ2-7; D is perhaps TRBD2 (5 bases). Between the trimmed V and J ends, which lost 4 bases and 7 bases, there was a span of 11 bases. Germline V CDR1 and CDR2: DFQATT, SNEGSKA (reference sequence). The CDR3 is 11 residues long. CDR3 DNA sequence: TGCAGTGCTACCCCGGACTGGGAGCAGTACTTC. It specifies CSATPDWEQYF.

This clone was observed a single time. The chain joins TRBV27 to TRBJ2-7; 9 bases align to TRBD2. CDR1 is MNHEY, CDR2 SMNVEV, per germline (reference sequence). With V trimmed by 6 bases and J by 0 bases, 9 bases remained unmatched. This CDR3 contains 16 residues. The DNA for the CDR3 is TGTGCCAGCAGCTCCGGGAGCGGGAGGACCTCCTACGAGCAGTACTTC. It codes for CASSSGSGRTSYEQYF.

This sequence joins TRBV9 and TRBJ1-2, with 8 bases aligning to TRBD1. This CDR3 has 13 residues. With V trimmed by 5 bases and J by 8 bases, 8 bases remained unmatched. Per germline, CDR1 SGDLS and CDR2 YYNGEE. The CDR3 is CASRAQGAGGYTF. The CDR3 nucleotides are TGTGCCAGCAGAGCTCAGGGGGCAGGCGGCTACACCTTC.

V and J are TRBV30 and TRBJ1-5; 10 positions agree with TRBD1. Per germline, CDR1 GTSNPN and CDR2 SVGIG (reference sequence). V shed 1 base and J 1 base; nucleotides not matched to a gene: 4. The CDR3 sequence is 16 residues long. The CDR3 loop reads CAWSGQGAASNQPQHF. CDR3 DNA sequence: TGTGCCTGGAGTGGACAGGGGGCAGCCAGCAATCAGCCCCAGCATTTT.

The count of this clone is one. V is TRBV4-2 and J is TRBJ2-1; 13 nucleotides match TRBD2. Germline V gene data show CDR1 as LGHNA and CDR2 as YNFKEQ. J gave up 4 bases and V 4 bases, and 1 base lay outside the gene matches. The CDR3 totals 15 residues. As DNA, the CDR3 is TGTGCCAGCAGCCTGACTAGCGGGGGGTACAATGAGCAGTTCTTC. The encoded protein is CASSLTSGGYNEQFF.

This clone was picked up one time. The V gene is TRBV6-1, the J gene TRBJ2-5; 7 bases fit TRBD2. Losses at the gene ends were 4 bases for V and 2 bases for J; bases not matched to a gene: 10. The germline CDR1 and CDR2 sequences are MNHNS and SASEGT. CDR3 length equals 16 residues. The CDR3, as DNA: TGTGCCAGCAGTGGGGGATTGGCTAGCGGACAAGAGACCCAGTACTTC. The encoded protein is CASSGGLASGQETQYF.

The rearrangement links TRBV30 to TRBJ1-1; TRBD1 might be the D (5 bases). CDR3 length: 14 amino acids. The V end lost 3 bases, the J end lost 4 bases, and 15 bases lay between the germline ends. CDR1 is GTSNPN, CDR2 SVGIG, per germline (reference sequence). The CDR3 DNA is TGTGCCTGGAGCCCGGGACCAGCGGGCACTGAAGCTTTCTTT. This codes for CAWSPGPAGTEAFF.

V usage is TRBV5-1 and J usage is TRBJ2-1, with TRBD1 matching 7 bases. CDR3 size: 11 residues. CDR1 and CDR2 from the germline V gene are SGHRS and YFSETQ. The ends lost 4 bases at V and 15 bases at J; junction bases unmatched: 7. The CDR3 nucleotides are TGCGCCAGCAGCACAACAGGGGTTCGGTTCTTC. Its protein product is CASSTTGVRFF.

The rearrangement uses TRBV19 and TRBJ1-4; D remains unclear. This CDR3 has 13 amino acids. Germline lookup yields CDR1 LNHDA and CDR2 SQIVND (reference sequence). V shed 6 bases and J shed 8 bases, with 13 bases lying between them. Here the CDR3 DNA reads TGTGCCAGTAGGTACTCGGCGGGGGAAAAACTGTTTTTT. Translation gives CASRYSAGEKLFF.

The CDR3 protein is CAGETLNTEAFF. For the CDR3, the DNA is TGTGCCGGAGAGACTCTGAACACTGAAGCTTTCTTT. V is TRBV30 and J is TRBJ1-1; no clear D. Per the germline V gene, CDR1 is GTSNPN and CDR2 is SVGIG (reference sequence). The CDR3 covers 12 residues. The V end was cut by 8 bases, the J end by 0 bases, with 10 bases between.

The chain is built from TRBV7-5 and TRBJ2-3; the D call in the table, TRBD1, was not verified against the DNA. TRBV7-5 is a pseudogene. The CDR3 is made up of 15 amino acids. The CDR3 DNA reads as TGTGCCAGAAGACATCCCTCACAGGGCCCAGATACGCAGTATTTT. It is translated as CARRHPSQGPDTQYF.

The rearrangement links TRBV4-1 to TRBJ1-5, with D possibly TRBD1 on 6 matching bases. V lost 2 bases to trimming and J lost 0 bases, with 8 bases between them. From germline, CDR1 is MGHRA and CDR2 YSYEKL. There are 15 residues in the CDR3. CDR3 region: CASSQRGHSNQPQHF. The CDR3 DNA follows: TGCGCCAGCAGCCAAAGGGGACATAGCAATCAGCCCCAGCATTTT.

The rearrangement links TRBV15 to TRBJ1-2, with D uncertain. V shed 5 bases and J shed 6 bases, with 16 bases lying between them. The CDR3 contains 14 residues. From germline, CDR1 is LNHNV and CDR2 YYDKDF (reference sequence). The CDR3 DNA reads as TGTGCCACCAGCGGTTGGGAGGGAATAGATGGCTACACCTTC. Translated: CATSGWEGIDGYTF.

The genes are TRBV10-1 and TRBJ1-1, with D perhaps matching TRBD1 (6 bases). The CDR3 covers 13 residues. V lost 0 bases and J lost 4, with 6 bases in between. Germline V gene lookup returns CDR1 WNHNN and CDR2 SYGVQD (reference sequence). In DNA, the CDR3 is TGCGCCAGCAGTGAGTCAGGGGGCACTGAAGCTTTCTTT. This encodes CASSESGGTEAFF.